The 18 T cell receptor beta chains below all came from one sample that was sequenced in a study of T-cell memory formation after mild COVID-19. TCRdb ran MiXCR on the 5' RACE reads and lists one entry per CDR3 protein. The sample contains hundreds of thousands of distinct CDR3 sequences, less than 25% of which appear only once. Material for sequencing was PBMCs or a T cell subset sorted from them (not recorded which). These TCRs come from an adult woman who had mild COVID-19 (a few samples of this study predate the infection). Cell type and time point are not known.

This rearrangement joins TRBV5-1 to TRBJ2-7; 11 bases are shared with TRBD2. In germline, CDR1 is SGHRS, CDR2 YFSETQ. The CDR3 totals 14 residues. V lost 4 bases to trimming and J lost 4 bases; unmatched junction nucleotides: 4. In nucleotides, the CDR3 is TGCGCCAGCAGCACTAGCGGGAGCCAGTACGAGCAGTACTTC. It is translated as CASSTSGSQYEQYF.

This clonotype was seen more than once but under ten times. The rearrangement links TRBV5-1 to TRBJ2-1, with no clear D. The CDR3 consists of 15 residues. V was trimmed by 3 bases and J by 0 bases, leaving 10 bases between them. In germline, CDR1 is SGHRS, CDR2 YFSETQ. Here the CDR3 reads CASSSLRSSYNEQFF. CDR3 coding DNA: TGCGCCAGCAGCTCTCTTAGGAGCTCCTACAATGAGCAGTTCTTC.

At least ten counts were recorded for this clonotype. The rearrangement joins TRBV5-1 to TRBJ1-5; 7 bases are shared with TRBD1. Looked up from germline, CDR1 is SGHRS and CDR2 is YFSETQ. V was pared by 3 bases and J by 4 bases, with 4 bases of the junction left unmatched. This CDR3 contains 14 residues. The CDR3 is CASSWDRQNQPQHF. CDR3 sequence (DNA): TGCGCCAGCAGCTGGGACAGACAGAATCAGCCCCAGCATTTT.

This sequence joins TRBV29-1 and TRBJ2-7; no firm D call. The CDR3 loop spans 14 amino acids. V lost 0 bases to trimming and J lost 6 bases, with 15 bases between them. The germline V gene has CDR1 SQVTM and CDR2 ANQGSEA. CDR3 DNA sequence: TGCAGCGTTGAAGAAGCCAGGAATTTGTGCGAGCAGTACTTC. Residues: CSVEEARNLCEQYF.

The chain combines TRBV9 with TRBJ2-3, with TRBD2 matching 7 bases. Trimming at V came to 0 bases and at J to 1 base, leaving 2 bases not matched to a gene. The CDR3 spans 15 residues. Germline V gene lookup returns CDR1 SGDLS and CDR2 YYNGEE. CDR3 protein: CASSVGRGGTDTQYF. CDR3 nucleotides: TGTGCCAGCAGCGTAGGACGGGGGGGCACAGATACGCAGTATTTT.

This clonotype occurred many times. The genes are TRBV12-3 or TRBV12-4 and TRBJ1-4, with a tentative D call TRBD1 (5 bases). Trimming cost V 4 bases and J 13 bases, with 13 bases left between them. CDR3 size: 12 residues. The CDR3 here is CASSSGTLGLFF. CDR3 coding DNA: TGTGCCAGCAGTTCCGGGACCCTCGGACTGTTTTTT.

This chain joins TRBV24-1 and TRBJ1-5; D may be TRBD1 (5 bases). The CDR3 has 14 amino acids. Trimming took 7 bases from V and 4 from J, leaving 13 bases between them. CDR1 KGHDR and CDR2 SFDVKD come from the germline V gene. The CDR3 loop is CATRGTDLNQPQHF. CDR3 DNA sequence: TGTGCCACCAGGGGGACTGACTTGAATCAGCCCCAGCATTTT.

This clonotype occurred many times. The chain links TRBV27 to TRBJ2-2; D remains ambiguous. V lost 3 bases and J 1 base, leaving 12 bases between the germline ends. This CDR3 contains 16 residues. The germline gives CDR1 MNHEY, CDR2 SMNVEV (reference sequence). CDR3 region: CASSFSRVLNTGELFF. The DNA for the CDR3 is TGTGCCAGCAGTTTTTCACGGGTCCTGAACACCGGGGAGCTGTTTTTT.

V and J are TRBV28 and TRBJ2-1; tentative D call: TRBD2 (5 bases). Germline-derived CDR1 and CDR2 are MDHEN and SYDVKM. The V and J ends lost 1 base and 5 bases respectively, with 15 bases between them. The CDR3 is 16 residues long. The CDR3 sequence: CASSLFWALENNEQFF. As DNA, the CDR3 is TGTGCCAGCAGTTTATTCTGGGCACTAGAGAACAATGAGCAGTTCTTC.

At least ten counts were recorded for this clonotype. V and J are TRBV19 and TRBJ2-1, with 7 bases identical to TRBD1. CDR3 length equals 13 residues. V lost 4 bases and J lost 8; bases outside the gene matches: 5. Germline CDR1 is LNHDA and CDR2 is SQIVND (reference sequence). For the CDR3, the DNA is TGTGCCAGTAGTACGACAGGGTTCCATGAGCAGTTCTTC. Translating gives CASSTTGFHEQFF.

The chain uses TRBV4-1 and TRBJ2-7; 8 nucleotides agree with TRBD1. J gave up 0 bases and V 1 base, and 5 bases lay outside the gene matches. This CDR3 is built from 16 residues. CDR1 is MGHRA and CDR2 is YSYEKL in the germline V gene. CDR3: CASSQVGQGLSYEQYF. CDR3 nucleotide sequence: TGCGCCAGCAGCCAAGTCGGACAGGGACTCTCCTACGAGCAGTACTTC.

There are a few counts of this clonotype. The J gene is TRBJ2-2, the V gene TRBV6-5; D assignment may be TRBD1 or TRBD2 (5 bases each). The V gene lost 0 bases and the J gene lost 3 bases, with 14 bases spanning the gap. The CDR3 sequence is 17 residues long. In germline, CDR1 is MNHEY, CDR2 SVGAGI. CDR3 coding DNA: TGTGCCAGCAGTTACTCGGGACGGCCGAAGGACACCGGGGAGCTGTTTTTT. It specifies CASSYSGRPKDTGELFF.

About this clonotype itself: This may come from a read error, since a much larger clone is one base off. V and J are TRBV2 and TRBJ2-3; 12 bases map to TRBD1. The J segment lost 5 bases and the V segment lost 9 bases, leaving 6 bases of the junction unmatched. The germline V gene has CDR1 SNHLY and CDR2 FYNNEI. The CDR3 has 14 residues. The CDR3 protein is CARTGTGGRDTQYF. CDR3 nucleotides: TGTGCCAGGACAGGGACAGGGGGCAGAGATACGCAGTATTTT.

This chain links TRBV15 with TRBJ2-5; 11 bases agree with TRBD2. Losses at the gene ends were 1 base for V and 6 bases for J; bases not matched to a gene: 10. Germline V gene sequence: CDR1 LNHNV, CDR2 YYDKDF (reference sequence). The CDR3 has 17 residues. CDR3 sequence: CATSRGTSGSARKTQYF. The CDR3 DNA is TGTGCCACCAGCAGAGGGACTAGCGGGTCCGCCCGAAAGACCCAGTACTTC.

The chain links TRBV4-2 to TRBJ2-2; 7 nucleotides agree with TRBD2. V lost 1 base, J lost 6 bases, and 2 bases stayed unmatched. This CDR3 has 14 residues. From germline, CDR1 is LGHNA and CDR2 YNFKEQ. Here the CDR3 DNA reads TGTGCCAGCAGCCAAGGGGAGGGGCCCGGGGAGCTGTTTTTT. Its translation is CASSQGEGPGELFF.

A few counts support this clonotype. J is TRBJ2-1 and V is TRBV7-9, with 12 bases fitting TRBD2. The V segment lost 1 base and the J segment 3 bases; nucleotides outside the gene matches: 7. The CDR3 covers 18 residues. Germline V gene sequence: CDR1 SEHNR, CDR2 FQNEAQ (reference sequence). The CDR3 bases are TGTGCCAGCAGCTTAGATTTCCTAGCGGGAGGGTACTACAATGAGCAGTTCTTC. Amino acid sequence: CASSLDFLAGGYYNEQFF.

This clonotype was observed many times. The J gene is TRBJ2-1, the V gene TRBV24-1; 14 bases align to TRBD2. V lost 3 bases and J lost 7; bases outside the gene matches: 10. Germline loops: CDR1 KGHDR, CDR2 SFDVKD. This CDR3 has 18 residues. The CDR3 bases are TGTGCCACCAGTGATGTACTTGGACTAGCGGGAGGAACGAATGAGCAGTTCTTC. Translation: CATSDVLGLAGGTNEQFF.

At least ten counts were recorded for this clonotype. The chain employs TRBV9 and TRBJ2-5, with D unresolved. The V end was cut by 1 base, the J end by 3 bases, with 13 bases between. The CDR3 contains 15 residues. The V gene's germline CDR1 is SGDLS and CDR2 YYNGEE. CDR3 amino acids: CASSVTMSREETQYF. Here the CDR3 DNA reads TGTGCCAGCAGCGTAACGATGAGCCGGGAAGAGACCCAGTACTTC.